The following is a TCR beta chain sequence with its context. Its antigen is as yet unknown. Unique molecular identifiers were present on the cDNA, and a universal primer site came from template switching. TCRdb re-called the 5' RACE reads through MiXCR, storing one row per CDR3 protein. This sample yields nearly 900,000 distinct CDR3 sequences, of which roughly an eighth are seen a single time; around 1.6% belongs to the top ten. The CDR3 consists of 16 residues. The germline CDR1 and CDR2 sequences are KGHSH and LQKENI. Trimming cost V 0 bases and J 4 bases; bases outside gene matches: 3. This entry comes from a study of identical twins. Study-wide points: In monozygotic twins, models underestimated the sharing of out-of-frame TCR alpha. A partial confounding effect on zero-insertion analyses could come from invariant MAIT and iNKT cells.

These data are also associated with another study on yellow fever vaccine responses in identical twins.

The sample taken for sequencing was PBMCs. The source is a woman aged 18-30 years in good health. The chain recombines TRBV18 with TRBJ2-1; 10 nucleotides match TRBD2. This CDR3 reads CASSPPSGGPYNEQFF. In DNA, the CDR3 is TGTGCCAGCTCACCACCTAGCGGGGGGCCGTACAATGAGCAGTTCTTC.